The present T cell receptor beta chain was sequenced within a study of shared clonotypes between healthy human individuals. Of note for this clone: Its matching antigen is unknown.

Whole-study results and caveats: The study generally estimated greater richness for naive than memory subsets.

Sequencing used immunoSEQ multiplex PCR; TCRdb keeps in-frame clones, though not all of them. This table holds fewer than 1.8 million clones, approximately 98.5% found once. CD4+ cells yielded CD45RA+ naive and CD45RA-negative memory subsets. Germline values: CDR1 SGHRS, CDR2 YFSETQ. This CDR3 comprises 16 residues. Trimming cost V 4 bases and J 4 bases; bases outside gene matches: 7. J is TRBJ2-3 and V is TRBV5-1; 12 bases match TRBD2. Sample: naive CD4+ T cells sorted from blood. The subset here: CD45RA+ positively selected. The clonotype was recovered from a man younger than 45 in good health. CDR3 sequence (DNA): TGCGCCAGCAGCCCACTAGCGGGAGGTCTTTCAGATACGCAGTATTTT. Translation gives CASSPLAGGLSDTQYF.